What follows are 7 T cell receptor beta chains derived from one specimen sequenced in a study of blood T cells in healthy people across ages. PCR was performed a second time for roughly 7 to 12 cycles using a sample-barcoded 5' primer and a J-beta primer mix. MiXCR, applied by TCRdb to the 5' RACE reads, yields one record per CDR3 protein. The profile covers some 1.5 million distinct CDR3 sequences, with approximately 43% appearing a single time and around 4% taken by the ten largest. The sample was blood. The receptors originated from a woman aged 18-29 years in good health.

V gene TRBV5-4 combines with J gene TRBJ2-3, with a possible D match to TRBD2 (5 bases). This CDR3 spans 14 amino acids. CDR1 is SGHNT and CDR2 is YYREEE in the germline V gene (reference sequence). V was clipped by 7 bases and J by 4 bases, with 16 bases between them. Here the CDR3 DNA reads TGTGCCAGCTCCGGGGATTTGGGATCAGATACGCAGTATTTT. Protein: CASSGDLGSDTQYF.

Ten or more counts support this clonotype. The junction differs from germline at one of its ends, possibly a read error. The chain employs TRBV4-3 and TRBJ1-5, with a possible D match to TRBD1 (6 bases). This CDR3 comprises 15 residues. Germline assignment: CDR1 LGHNA and CDR2 YSLEER. The CDR3 loop reads CASSQDRSSNQPQHF. CDR3 DNA sequence: TGTGCCAGCAGCCAAGACAGGAGTAGCAATCAGCCCCAGCATTTT.

V gene TRBV5-1 combines with J gene TRBJ1-4; 10 bases are shared with TRBD1. Germline trimming cut 3 bases from V and 7 bases from J; bases unmatched to any gene: 0. Germline CDR1 reads SGHRS; CDR2 reads YFSETQ. This CDR3 has 13 residues. CDR3 protein: CASSWDRGEKLFF. The CDR3 DNA follows: TGCGCCAGCAGCTGGGACAGGGGTGAAAAACTGTTTTTT.

This clonotype was seen more than once but under ten times. This sequence joins TRBV5-1 and TRBJ1-1; 9 bases match TRBD1. CDR1 SGHRS and CDR2 YFSETQ come from the germline V gene. V was pared by 3 bases and J by 6 bases, with 9 bases of the junction left unmatched. The CDR3 extends over 15 amino acids. In nucleotides, the CDR3 is TGCGCCAGCAGCTCATCCGGGACAGGGAGCCCTGAAGCTTTCTTT. It translates to CASSSSGTGSPEAFF.

The chain links TRBV29-1 to TRBJ1-2; possibly TRBD1 for D (5 bases). In germline, CDR1 is SQVTM, CDR2 ANQGSEA. Trimming removed 3 bases from V and 2 bases from J, with 13 bases in between. The CDR3 has 14 residues. The CDR3 coding sequence is TGCAGCGTTGACGACGTGGACACGAACTATGGCTACACCTTC. Its protein product is CSVDDVDTNYGYTF.

This rearrangement joins TRBV12-3 or TRBV12-4 to TRBJ2-1, with 9 bases that match TRBD2. CDR3 length: 15 amino acids. J was trimmed by 2 bases and V by 5 bases; bases with no gene match: 4. The DNA of the CDR3 is TGTGCCAGCAGTAAGCGCGGGAGGGCCTACAATGAGCAGTTCTTC. Its translation: CASSKRGRAYNEQFF.

There are a few counts of this clonotype. The gene calls are TRBV3-1 and TRBJ2-7; no reliable D call. V was trimmed by 2 bases and J by 3 bases, leaving 8 bases between them. Germline CDR1 reads LGHDT; CDR2 reads YNNKEL (reference sequence). The CDR3 covers 13 residues. CDR3 in DNA: TGTGCCAGCAGCCAAAGGGTTAACTACGAGCAGTACTTC. This translates into CASSQRVNYEQYF.